The clone carrying this TCR beta chain has ten or more counts. What it binds is not known. These data come from a study of CD8 T cells in ankylosing spondylitis. General study findings and limits: Reactive arthritis synovial fluid and blood were previously reported to contain some motif variants. Researchers reportedly found disease-linked clones significantly enriched in matched ankylosing spondylitis synovial fluid.

TCRdb processed the 5' RACE reads anew with MiXCR; each CDR3 protein has one entry. The repertoire includes hundreds of thousands of distinct CDR3 sequences, roughly 24% of them detected once, and just over 6.5% sits in the top ten. The sequenced sample was blood, either unsorted or a sorted T cell fraction (not recorded which). The clonotype was recovered from a male donor with ankylosing spondylitis or in good health (not recorded which).

CDR3 nucleotide sequence: TGCAGTGCGAACGGACAGGGCGATTTCCATACGCAGTATTTT. Protein sequence: CSANGQGDFHTQYF. The rearrangement joins TRBV20-1 to TRBJ2-3; 8 bases match TRBD1. With 6 bases clipped from V and 7 bases from J, the junction kept 12 bases outside the gene matches. The CDR3 loop spans 14 amino acids. Germline CDR1 DFQATT, CDR2 SNEGSKA (reference sequence).